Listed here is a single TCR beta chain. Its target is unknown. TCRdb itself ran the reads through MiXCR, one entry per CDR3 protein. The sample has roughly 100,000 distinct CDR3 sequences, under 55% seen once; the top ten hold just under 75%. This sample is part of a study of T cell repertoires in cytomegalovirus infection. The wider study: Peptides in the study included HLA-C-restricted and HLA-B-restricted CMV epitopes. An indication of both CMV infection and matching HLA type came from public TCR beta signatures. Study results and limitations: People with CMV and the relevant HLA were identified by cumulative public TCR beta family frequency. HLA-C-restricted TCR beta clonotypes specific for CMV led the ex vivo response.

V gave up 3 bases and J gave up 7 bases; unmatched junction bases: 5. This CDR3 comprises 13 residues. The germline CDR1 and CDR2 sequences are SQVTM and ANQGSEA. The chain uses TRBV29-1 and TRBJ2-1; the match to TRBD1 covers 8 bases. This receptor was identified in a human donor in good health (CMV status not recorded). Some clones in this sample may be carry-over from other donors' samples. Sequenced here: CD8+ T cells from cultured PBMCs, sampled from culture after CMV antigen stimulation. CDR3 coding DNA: TGCAGCGTTGATACCAGGGGGCGGAATGAGCAGTTCTTC. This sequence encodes CSVDTRGRNEQFF.